The 19 T cell receptor beta chains in this list originate from one sample, sequenced in a study of blood T cell repertoires in COVID-19. Sequencing used immunoSEQ multiplex PCR; TCRdb keeps in-frame clones, though not all of them. The profile covers approximately 170,000 clones, with 80% to 85% appearing a single time and under 13% taken by the ten largest. The specimen sequenced was peripheral blood. The receptor set was obtained from a man between 65 and 79 years old with active or convalescent COVID-19.

The J gene is TRBJ1-1, the V gene TRBV5-1; 8 bases line up with TRBD1. The CDR3 has 14 amino acids. Trimming cost V 4 bases and J 4 bases; bases outside gene matches: 6. Germline lookup yields CDR1 SGHRS and CDR2 YFSETQ. As DNA, the CDR3 is TGCGCCAGCAGCGAGCAGGGGGCGGCCACTGAAGCTTTCTTT. Amino acid sequence: CASSEQGAATEAFF. The full variable domain, rest sourced from reference TRBV5-1 and TRBJ1-1, is KAGVTQTPRYLIKTRGQQVTLSCSPISGHRSVSWYQQTPGQGLQFLFEYFSETQRNKGNFPGRFSGRQFSNSRSEMNVSTLELGDSALYLCASSEQGAATEAFFGQGTRLTVV.

The chain recombines TRBV28 with TRBJ2-1; 7 bases are shared with TRBD1. This CDR3 spans 11 amino acids. Per germline, CDR1 MDHEN and CDR2 SYDVKM. The CDR3 here is CALRGHNEQFF. The CDR3 nucleotides read TGTGCACTGAGGGGGCACAATGAGCAGTTCTTC.

The J gene is TRBJ2-3, the V gene TRBV27, with D possibly matching TRBD2 (5 bases). The CDR3 spans 12 residues. CDR1 is MNHEY, CDR2 SMNVEV, per germline (reference sequence). The V end lost 6 bases, the J end lost 3 bases, and 7 bases lay between the germline ends. The CDR3 protein is CASRGGTDTQYF. The DNA for the CDR3 is TGTGCCAGCAGGGGCGGGACAGATACGCAGTATTTT.

The chain's CDR3 is CASSPPGVVVFKQFF. The CDR3 DNA reads TGTGCCAGCAGCCCCCCGGGGGTAGTGGTCTTTAAGCAGTTCTTC. The J gene is TRBJ2-1, the V gene TRBV9; tentative D call: TRBD2 (6 bases). The CDR3 is 15 amino acids. Per the germline V gene, CDR1 is SGDLS and CDR2 is YYNGEE. Trimming took 4 bases from V and 11 from J, leaving 22 bases between them.

This sequence joins TRBV18 and TRBJ2-1; D remains ambiguous. The V end was cut by 1 base, the J end by 0 bases, with 7 bases between. The CDR3 contains 15 residues. The V gene's germline CDR1 is KGHSH and CDR2 LQKENI. CDR3 amino acids: CASSPRQNSYNEQFF. Here the CDR3 DNA reads TGTGCCAGCTCACCACGTCAAAACTCCTACAATGAGCAGTTCTTC.

J is TRBJ2-1 and V is TRBV14, with D possibly being TRBD2 (6 bases). Germline V lookup: CDR1 SGHDN, CDR2 FVKESK. Trimming cost V 2 bases and J 3 bases, with 11 bases left between them. The CDR3 is made up of 15 amino acids. CDR3 DNA: TGTGCCAGCAGCCAACGGGAGCCGTTCTACAATGAGCAGTTCTTC. This encodes CASSQREPFYNEQFF.

The V gene is TRBV7-2, the J gene TRBJ1-5; D not certain. The CDR3 consists of 17 residues. Trimming pared 0 bases from V and 4 bases from J, leaving 16 bases between. Germline V gives CDR1 SGHTA, CDR2 FQGNSA. CDR3 residues: CASSLAYPGMGNQPQHF. In DNA, the CDR3 is TGTGCCAGCAGCTTAGCGTATCCCGGGATGGGAAATCAGCCCCAGCATTTT.

This chain connects TRBV30 to TRBJ2-3, with D unresolved. CDR1 is GTSNPN and CDR2 is SVGIG in the germline V gene (reference sequence). The CDR3 consists of 11 residues. V shed 4 bases and J shed 5 bases, with 7 bases lying between them. The CDR3 bases are TGTGCCTGGATGCCCAGAGATACGCAGTATTTT. It encodes CAWMPRDTQYF.

The CDR3 here is CATSRDSGAENSPLHF. CDR3 coding DNA: TGTGCCACCAGCAGAGATAGTGGGGCAGAGAATTCACCCCTCCACTTT. The V and J genes are TRBV15 and TRBJ1-6; a weak D match, TRBD1 (5 bases). The ends were cut back, 0 bases at V and 7 bases at J, with 13 bases in the middle. The CDR3 length is 16 residues. From germline, CDR1 is LNHNV and CDR2 YYDKDF (reference sequence).

This chain connects TRBV6-4 to TRBJ2-2; TRBD2 agrees at 13 bases. After removal of 0 bases from V and 5 bases from J, the junction contained 6 bases not matched to a gene. This CDR3 region has 18 residues. Germline-derived CDR1 and CDR2 are MRHNA and SNTAGT. This CDR3 is CASSDSKTSGRSTGELFF. The CDR3, as DNA: TGTGCCAGCAGTGACTCTAAGACTAGCGGGAGGTCAACCGGGGAGCTGTTTTTT.

The gene calls are TRBV7-2 and TRBJ2-1, with D perhaps matching TRBD2 (6 bases). V lost 5 bases, J lost 0 bases, and 8 bases lay in between. The CDR3 runs to 14 residues. The germline CDR1 and CDR2 sequences are SGHTA and FQGNSA. CDR3 nucleotides: TGTGCCAGCAGCATCGGGGGCTCCTACAATGAGCAGTTCTTC. It specifies CASSIGGSYNEQFF.

V usage is TRBV4-3 and J usage is TRBJ1-3; D is unresolved. The CDR3 loop spans 14 amino acids. Germline V lookup: CDR1 LGHNA, CDR2 YSLEER. V was clipped by 0 bases and J by 8 bases, with 11 bases between them. The CDR3 nucleotides are TGCGCCAGCAGCCAAGATATAGGGAGAGACACCATATATTTT. This codes for CASSQDIGRDTIYF.

The chain recombines TRBV14 with TRBJ2-4, with TRBD2 as a possible D gene (5 bases). This CDR3 spans 16 amino acids. V was pared by 0 bases and J by 1 base, with 10 bases between. CDR1 SGHDN and CDR2 FVKESK come from the germline V gene. For the CDR3, the DNA is TGTGCCAGCAGCCAAGATAATAGCGTTGCCAAAAACATTCAGTACTTC. Protein product: CASSQDNSVAKNIQYF.

The chain combines TRBV30 with TRBJ1-1; 11 nucleotides match TRBD1. Germline V gene lookup returns CDR1 GTSNPN and CDR2 SVGIG (reference sequence). After removal of 7 bases from V and 5 bases from J, the junction contained 9 bases not matched to a gene. The CDR3 is made up of 14 amino acids. The CDR3 nucleotides are TGTGCCTCCCGGACAGGGGGCGGGTGGACTGAAGCTTTCTTT. This codes for CASRTGGGWTEAFF. Using reference TRBV30 and TRBJ1-1 for the parts outside the CDR3, the full variable domain is SQTIHQWPATLVQPVGSPLSLECTVEGTSNPNLYWYRQAAGRGLQLLFYSVGIGQISSEVPQNLSASRPQDRQFILSSKKLLLSDSGFYLCASRTGGGWTEAFFGQGTRLTVV.

This chain's CDR3 is CASSSGTPRTDTQYF. DNA of the CDR3: TGTGCCAGCAGTAGCGGGACACCCAGGACAGATACGCAGTATTTT. The J gene is TRBJ2-3, the V gene TRBV6-5; a possible D gene is TRBD2 (7 bases). Per the germline V gene, CDR1 is MNHEY and CDR2 is SVGAGI. The CDR3 is 15 amino acids. Trimming took 5 bases from V and 3 from J, leaving 15 bases between them.

This clone was found once. This chain links TRBV5-6 with TRBJ1-1, with D perhaps TRBD1 (5 bases). Trimming took 3 bases from V and 9 from J, leaving 12 bases between them. The germline V gene encodes CDR1 SGHDT and CDR2 YYEEEE. This CDR3 contains 12 residues. CDR3 sequence: CASSSPGLQAFF. CDR3 nucleotide sequence: TGTGCCAGCAGCTCCCCGGGACTGCAAGCTTTCTTT. The full variable domain, its missing parts supplied by reference TRBV5-6 and TRBJ1-1, is DAGVTQSPTHLIKTRGQQVTLRCSPKSGHDTVSWYQQALGQGPQFIFQYYEEEERQRGNFPDRFSGHQFPNYSSELNVNALLLGDSALYLCASSSPGLQAFFGQGTRLTVV.

In DNA, the CDR3 is TGTGCCACCAGTGGAGGGCAGGGGTCATACAATGAGCAGTTCTTC. This sequence encodes CATSGGQGSYNEQFF. The J gene is TRBJ2-1, the V gene TRBV24-1, with TRBD1 as a possible D gene (6 bases). Trimming took off 5 bases at V and 4 bases at J, with 14 bases between the two ends. Germline lookup yields CDR1 KGHDR and CDR2 SFDVKD. The CDR3 extends over 15 amino acids.

The V call is TRBV7-2, the J call TRBJ1-2; 8 bases are a match to TRBD1. Trimming took 5 bases from V and 6 from J; bases not matched to a gene: 5. This CDR3 region has 13 residues. From germline, CDR1 is SGHTA and CDR2 FQGNSA. The CDR3 here is CASSTDREDGYTF. CDR3 nucleotide sequence: TGTGCCAGCAGCACGGACAGGGAGGATGGCTACACCTTC.

The V and J genes are TRBV6-2 or TRBV6-3 and TRBJ2-7; D possibly corresponds to TRBD1 (6 bases). CDR1 MNHEY and CDR2 SVGEGT come from the germline V gene. Trimming removed 4 bases at V and 2 bases at J, with 12 bases between. The CDR3 has 14 residues. CDR3 nucleotide sequence: TGTGCCAGCAGTTGGCAGGGGCTTACCTACGAGCAGTACTTC. Encoded protein: CASSWQGLTYEQYF.